The 12 T cell receptor beta chains below all came from one sample that was sequenced in a study of sequential checkpoint blockade in melanoma. Sequencing used immunoSEQ multiplex PCR; TCRdb keeps in-frame clones, though not all of them. The data show approximately 21,000 clones, 75% to 85% seen once. Treatment defined: randomized to nivolumab then ipilimumab (arm A) or the reverse (arm B). This specimen consisted of CD8+ T cells sorted from blood (inferred from file names), obtained from a patient given nivolumab and ipilimumab in sequence. Receptor source: a human donor with melanoma.

About this clone: Its ends do not fully match the called genes, so a read error is possible. The rearrangement links TRBV6-1 to TRBJ2-7; D ambiguous. The CDR3 runs 16 residues. CDR1 is MNHNS, CDR2 SASEGT, per germline. Here the CDR3 DNA reads TGTGCCATCAGTGAGTCCTCCCCGACGGGTCCCTACGAGCAGTACTTC. Translated, it gives CAISESSPTGPYEQYF.

This clone has more than one count but fewer than ten. The chain has TRBV7-2 and TRBJ2-7; unclear D gene. The length of the CDR3 is 14 residues. In germline, CDR1 is SGHTA, CDR2 FQGNSA. The V end lost 2 bases, the J end lost 2 bases, and 10 bases lay between the germline ends. The CDR3 here is CASSLFPGTYEQYF. The DNA of the CDR3 is TGTGCCAGCAGCTTATTTCCCGGTACCTACGAGCAGTACTTC.

CDR3 region: CATSSTVTFGNTIYF. The DNA of the CDR3 is TGTGCCACCAGCAGTACAGTTACCTTTGGAAACACCATATATTTT. The chain employs TRBV15 and TRBJ1-3; no clear D gene. V was pared by 3 bases and J by 3 bases, with 12 bases between. The CDR3 consists of 15 residues. From germline, CDR1 is LNHNV and CDR2 YYDKDF (reference sequence).

The rearrangement uses TRBV28 and TRBJ1-2, with 8 bases fitting TRBD1. Germline CDR1 MDHEN, CDR2 SYDVKM. The V gene end was trimmed by 3 bases and the J gene end by 4 bases; junction bases not matched to a gene: 4. The CDR3 length is 14 residues. CDR3 DNA sequence: TGTGCCAGCAGTTTGACAGGGGAGTCCTATGGCTACACCTTC. It codes for CASSLTGESYGYTF.

V usage is TRBV5-4 and J usage is TRBJ2-7; D unresolved. Germline CDR1 reads SGHNT; CDR2 reads YYREEE (reference sequence). Trimming removed 0 bases at V and 2 bases at J, with 12 bases between. The CDR3 spans 15 residues. The CDR3 protein is CASSLADEAAYEQYF. CDR3 sequence (DNA): TGTGCCAGCAGCTTGGCCGATGAGGCTGCCTACGAGCAGTACTTC.

The rearrangement joins TRBV6-5 to TRBJ2-7; 7 positions agree with TRBD2. Trimming removed 2 bases from V and 0 bases from J; junction bases left unmatched: 4. The CDR3 loop spans 15 amino acids. Per germline, CDR1 MNHEY and CDR2 SVGAGI. The CDR3, as DNA: TGTGCCAGCAGTTACGCGGGGGAGAGCTCCTACGAGCAGTACTTC. It yields the protein CASSYAGESSYEQYF.

This sequence joins TRBV5-6 and TRBJ1-1, with D maybe TRBD1 (5 bases). Germline loops: CDR1 SGHDT, CDR2 YYEEEE. This CDR3 spans 16 amino acids. Trimming took off 1 base at V and 0 bases at J, with 13 bases between the two ends. CDR3 DNA: TGTGCCAGCAGCTTGAATCAGGGATGGGTGAACACTGAAGCTTTCTTT. Encoded protein: CASSLNQGWVNTEAFF.

The chain joins TRBV28 to TRBJ1-3; a weak D match, TRBD1 (5 bases). Germline CDR1 is MDHEN and CDR2 is SYDVKM. This CDR3 has 14 residues. V lost 6 bases and J lost 3, with 12 bases in between. The CDR3 loop reads CASSLSGGGNTIYF. CDR3 DNA: TGTGCCAGCAGCCTCAGCGGGGGTGGAAACACCATATATTTT.

This chain uses TRBV7-9 with TRBJ1-2; weak D call: TRBD1 (5 bases). Trimming took 1 base from V and 2 from J, leaving 11 bases between them. The CDR3 length is 15 residues. CDR1 SEHNR and CDR2 FQNEAQ come from the germline V gene (reference sequence). The CDR3 DNA is TGTGCCAGCAGCTTAGGAGTGGCAGGGAACTATGGCTACACCTTC. Translation gives CASSLGVAGNYGYTF.

This chain connects TRBV28 to TRBJ2-7; 8 bases map to TRBD1. CDR1 and CDR2 from the germline V gene are MDHEN and SYDVKM. V gave up 7 bases and J gave up 1 base; unmatched junction bases: 6. The CDR3 runs 14 residues. CDR3 DNA: TGTGCCAGCACCTTACAGGGGGATTCCTACGAGCAGTACTTC. The encoded protein is CASTLQGDSYEQYF. The full variable domain, in which reference TRBV28 and TRBJ2-7 provide the parts outside the CDR3, is DVKVTQSSRYLVKRTGEKVFLECVQDMDHENMFWYRQDPGLGLRLIYFSYDVKMKEKGDIPEGYSVSREKKERFSLILESASTNQTSMYLCASTLQGDSYEQYFGPGTRLTVT.

The chain combines TRBV23-1 with TRBJ2-6; D may be TRBD2 (5 bases). TRBV23-1 is reported as an ORF; its role is uncertain. Deletions cut 0 bases from V and 0 bases from J, with 21 bases between. The CDR3 is 21 amino acids. CDR3 DNA: TGCGCCAGCAGTCAATCGGGCCCCGGGGTGAAGCCAATCTCTGGGGCCAACGTCCTGACTTTC. This encodes CASSQSGPGVKPISGANVLTF.

The V and J genes are TRBV7-9 and TRBJ1-1, with 8 bases identical to TRBD1. Trimming at V came to 6 bases and at J to 0 bases, leaving 3 bases not matched to a gene. The CDR3 is 14 amino acids. Germline lookup yields CDR1 SEHNR and CDR2 FQNEAQ (reference sequence). The chain's CDR3 is CASSRDRLNTEAFF. For the CDR3, the DNA is TGTGCCAGCAGTCGGGACAGGTTGAACACTGAAGCTTTCTTT. Based on the CDR3 plus reference TRBV7-9 and TRBJ1-1, the full variable domain is DTGVSQNPRHKITKRGQNVTFRCDPISEHNRLYWYRQTLGQGPEFLTYFQNEAQLEKSRLLSDRFSAERPKGSFSTLEIQRTEQGDSAMYLCASSRDRLNTEAFFGQGTRLTVV.